The source of this T cell receptor beta chain is a study of cytomegalovirus exposure and HLA in healthy donors. V was pared by 3 bases and J by 4 bases, with 7 bases between. Germline-derived CDR1 and CDR2 are SGDLS and YYNGEE. This CDR3 has 13 amino acids. Study-level results: Researchers reported that a few CMV-associated chains were confirmed in vitro as CMV antigen-specific. It was reported that the classifier diagnosed cytomegalovirus status with high specificity and sensitivity in both the original and validation cohorts. The study put roughly 160 TCR beta chains on its list as cytomegalovirus-associated.

The donors were members of the validation cohort comprising about 130 subjects, separate from the roughly 670-subject first cohort. Concerning this clone: Its antigen is currently unknown.

Sequencing was performed with immunoSEQ multiplex PCR; in TCRdb, only in-frame clones are kept and a portion is missing. In the table there are roughly 200,000 clones, roughly 86% of which are singletons. The sequencing sample was made of PBMCs. The rearrangement links TRBV9 to TRBJ1-4; D is uncertain. The clonotype was recovered from a man aged 30-40 years in good health and CMV-seropositive. CDR3 nucleotide sequence: TGTGCCAGCAGCGCCGGGAGTAATGAAAAACTGTTTTTT. Its translation is CASSAGSNEKLFF.